The clone carrying this T cell receptor (beta chain) was counted ten times or more. What it recognizes is unknown. The data were obtained in a study of T cells after yellow fever vaccination. Study findings and constraints: Reappearance after the booster was observed for most primary-vaccination clones (about 95% CD4, about 91% CD8). The appearance of a small share of clonotypes in both CD4 and CD8 compartments was observed.

CDR3 length: 13 residues. Germline V CDR1 and CDR2: SGHVS, FQNEAQ. V was pared by 6 bases and J by 3 bases, with 12 bases between. One entry per CDR3 protein, called by TCRdb with MiXCR from the 5' RACE reads. The sample contains 100,000 to 150,000 distinct CDR3 sequences, approximately 7.1% of which appear only once. The TCR comes from a young man who received the YFV17D yellow fever vaccine. The V and J genes are TRBV7-8 and TRBJ2-7; D gene unclear. Sample: CD4+ T cells sorted from PBMCs, taken roughly 45 days after the first yellow fever vaccination. The CDR3 DNA reads TGTGCCAGCAGTTATGAATTTCGCTACGAGCAGTACTTC. Translating it yields CASSYEFRYEQYF.